This TCR beta chain was recovered during a study of tumor and adjacent non-tumor tissue in lung cancer. TCRbeta libraries were built with three rounds of nested PCR, modified from ARM-PCR. TCRdb ran MiXCR on the multiplex PCR reads and lists one entry per CDR3 protein. The sample records about 100,000 distinct CDR3 sequences, 50% to 70% being singletons. This sample's RNA came from whole unsorted tissue. Distant lung tissue was collected more than 3 cm away from the tumor edge. Chemotherapy-naive patients with new lung cancer underwent thoracic surgery in China, August–late 2014. This clonotype was seen once. Its specificity is unknown. One base away lies a much larger clone, so this may be a sequencing read error. The ends were cut back, 4 bases at V and 2 bases at J, with 14 bases in the middle. Germline-derived CDR1 and CDR2 are SGHDT and YYEEEE. The CDR3 sequence is 15 residues long. Study findings and constraints: Significantly higher TCR diversity was found in tumor than normal lung. Tumor repertoires had a smaller top 100 clone share than normal lung. Higher tumor TCR diversity was associated with shorter survival.

The chain has TRBV5-6 and TRBJ2-3; a possible D gene is TRBD1 (6 bases). This TCR was recovered from a man aged 30-40 years with non-small cell lung cancer. Sequencing input: distant non-tumor lung tissue. DNA of the CDR3: TGTGCCAGCAGCGAAACAGGGTATATCACAGATACGCAGTATTTT. Residues: CASSETGYITDTQYF. The full variable domain, in which reference TRBV5-6 and TRBJ2-3 provide the parts outside the CDR3, is DAGVTQSPTHLIKTRGQQVTLRCSPKSGHDTVSWYQQALGQGPQFIFQYYEEEERQRGNFPDRFSGHQFPNYSSELNVNALLLGDSALYLCASSETGYITDTQYFGPGTRLTVL.